Each of the 7 T cell receptor beta chains below was sequenced from the same sample in a study of vaccination and CD4 T cells after COVID-19. These TCRs are of unknown antigen specificity. Sequenced with the Oncomine TCR Beta short-read assay was DNA taken from cultured CD4+ T cells. Using its own MiXCR run on the PCR reads, TCRdb lists one record per CDR3 protein. The table lists about 12,000 distinct CDR3 sequences, approximately 57% of them singletons, with 10% to 15% in the top ten. The treatment is: roughly 11-day PBMC culture with coronavirus spike peptide pools or control peptides (ViraFEST assay). The specimen was CD4+ T cells from blood, cultured in vitro. The receptors originated from a human donor who had recovered from COVID-19.

The chain employs TRBV19 and TRBJ1-1, with D possibly matching TRBD1 (6 bases). In germline, CDR1 is LNHDA, CDR2 SQIVND (reference sequence). CDR3 length: 14 amino acids. V was shortened by 8 bases and J by 4 bases, with 17 bases between the two germline ends. CDR3 in DNA: TGTGCCAGTGTCAGGGGCGGGGGGTCCACTGAAGCTTTCTTT. Its protein is CASVRGGGSTEAFF. The whole variable domain, filled in from reference TRBV19 and TRBJ1-1, reads DGGITQSPKYLFRKEGQNVTLSCEQNLNHDAMYWYRQDPGQGLRLIYYSQIVNDFQKGDIAEGYSVSREKKESFPLTVTSAQKNPTAFYLCASVRGGGSTEAFFGQGTRLTVV.

This clonotype was observed a single time. V and J are TRBV20-1 and TRBJ2-5; 10 nucleotides match TRBD2. The CDR3 sequence is 15 residues long. The germline gives CDR1 DFQATT, CDR2 SNEGSKA (reference sequence). The J segment lost 3 bases and the V segment lost 5 bases, leaving 9 bases of the junction unmatched. In nucleotides, the CDR3 is TGCAGTGCTCGACCTCTAGCGGGAGCTGAAGAGACCCAGTACTTC. It specifies CSARPLAGAEETQYF.

The J gene is TRBJ2-5, the V gene TRBV10-3; 9 bases line up with TRBD1. Germline values: CDR1 ENHRY, CDR2 SYGVKD. CDR3 size: 14 residues. The V gene end was trimmed by 6 bases and the J gene end by 5 bases; junction bases not matched to a gene: 7. For the CDR3, the DNA is TGTGCCATCAGCGACAGGGGGGGGCAGGAGACCCAGTACTTC. Protein: CAISDRGGQETQYF.

Only one count was recorded for this clonotype. The chain is built from TRBV15 and TRBJ1-1; D gene uncertain. CDR3 length equals 13 residues. Trimming stripped 0 bases from V and 5 bases from J, with 7 bases between. CDR1 LNHNV and CDR2 YYDKDF come from the germline V gene (reference sequence). The CDR3 protein is CATSREARTEAFF. The CDR3 coding sequence is TGTGCCACCAGCAGAGAAGCCAGGACTGAAGCTTTCTTT.

The table lists this clonotype with a count of one. This sequence joins TRBV4-2 and TRBJ2-3; the match to TRBD2 covers 8 bases. The ends lost 0 bases at V and 7 bases at J; junction bases unmatched: 9. In germline, CDR1 is LGHNA, CDR2 YNFKEQ. The CDR3 consists of 16 residues. CDR3 DNA sequence: TGTGCCAGCAGCCAAGAGCGAGCGGGAGCGCTGAATACGCAGTATTTT. Translation: CASSQERAGALNTQYF.

The chain links TRBV5-1 to TRBJ1-1; D perhaps matches TRBD1 (5 bases). V gave up 1 base and J gave up 3 bases, with 13 bases separating them. The CDR3 is 15 residues long. Germline V gene sequence: CDR1 SGHRS, CDR2 YFSETQ. The CDR3 bases are TGCGCCAGCAGCTTGTATTTGGGACGAGACACTGAAGCTTTCTTT. Protein product: CASSLYLGRDTEAFF.

The chain links TRBV19 to TRBJ2-2, with 10 nucleotides matching TRBD2. Germline V lookup: CDR1 LNHDA, CDR2 SQIVND (reference sequence). After removal of 8 bases from V and 0 bases from J, the junction contained 6 bases not matched to a gene. There are 16 residues in the CDR3. The CDR3 protein is CASGGLAVANTGELFF. For the CDR3, the DNA is TGTGCCAGTGGCGGACTAGCGGTCGCGAACACCGGGGAGCTGTTTTTT.